These 16 T cell receptor beta chains share one sample of origin, sequenced in a study of blood T cell repertoires in COVID-19. Produced via immunoSEQ multiplex PCR; TCRdb's table is partial and in-frame only. The data contain nearly 350,000 clones, around 88% of them singletons. The sequenced sample was peripheral blood. Source of these receptors: a man aged 25-45 years with active or convalescent COVID-19.

The CDR3, as DNA: TGTGCCAGCAGCCATCTGCGGGGACAGGGTTATTGTCAGCCCCAGCATTTT. Protein sequence: CASSHLRGQGYCQPQHF. This chain joins TRBV3-1 (or the pseudogene TRBV3-2) and TRBJ1-5; TRBD1 matches at 9 bases. CDR1 is LGHDT and CDR2 is YNNKEL in the germline V gene (reference sequence). The length of the CDR3 is 17 residues. The junction had 12 bases not matched to a gene; V was cut back by 3 bases and J by 6 bases.

The chain is built from TRBV2 and TRBJ1-6, with D possibly matching TRBD1 (6 bases). The CDR3 sequence is 15 residues long. Trimming removed 5 bases from V and 3 bases from J, with 11 bases in between. Germline V gene lookup returns CDR1 SNHLY and CDR2 FYNNEI. The CDR3 nucleotides are TGTGCCAGCAGTTGGGGGGGCTTCTATAATTCACCCCTCCACTTT. It is translated as CASSWGGFYNSPLHF. The full variable domain, completed using reference TRBV2 and TRBJ1-6, is EPEVTQTPSHQVTQMGQEVILRCVPISNHLYFYWYRQILGQKVEFLVSFYNNEISEKSEIFDDQFSVERPDGSNFTLKIRSTKLEDSAMYFCASSWGGFYNSPLHFGNGTRLTVT.

The chain joins TRBV7-8 to TRBJ1-2; 10 bases align to TRBD1. The germline gives CDR1 SGHVS, CDR2 FQNEAQ. Unmatched junction bases numbered 13, after V lost 4 bases and J lost 8 bases. The CDR3 is 16 amino acids. CDR3: CASSSPIDRGQRGYTF. For the CDR3, the DNA is TGTGCCAGCAGCTCGCCGATCGACAGGGGGCAAAGGGGCTACACCTTC.

This clone was detected only a few times. The chain is built from TRBV7-3 and TRBJ2-7; a possible D gene is TRBD1 (6 bases). The CDR3 sequence is 14 residues long. Trimming left V 5 bases short and J 7 bases short, with 18 bases between. The V gene's germline CDR1 is SGHTA and CDR2 FQGTGA. The CDR3 reads CASSPTGFLEEQYF. In DNA, the CDR3 is TGTGCCAGCAGCCCTACAGGGTTCCTGGAAGAGCAGTACTTC.

In this sample, this clone turned up once. The CDR3 region has the DNA TGCGCCAGCAGCTTCGGGGGCTCTGGGGCCAACGTCCTGACTTTC. Protein: CASSFGGSGANVLTF. This chain uses TRBV5-1 with TRBJ2-6; TRBD2 might be the D (6 bases). There are 15 residues in the CDR3. V lost 2 bases and J 0 bases, leaving 6 bases between the germline ends. Germline V gene data show CDR1 as SGHRS and CDR2 as YFSETQ.

The gene calls are TRBV7-2 and TRBJ1-4; 8 nucleotides match TRBD1. J lost 16 bases, V lost 5 bases, and 21 bases had no gene match. The V gene's germline CDR1 is SGHTA and CDR2 FQGNSA. This CDR3 has 16 amino acids. In DNA, the CDR3 is TGTGCCAGCAGCCCGAGGGGGGGACAGGACTTTGAAGGGCAGTTTTTT. Its translation: CASSPRGGQDFEGQFF.

This sequence joins TRBV29-1 and TRBJ2-7; TRBD1 matches 7 bases. The germline gives CDR1 SQVTM, CDR2 ANQGSEA. There are 13 residues in the CDR3. Trimming at V came to 6 bases and at J to 1 base, leaving 6 bases not matched to a gene. The CDR3 loop reads CSVVPGQSYEQYF. Written as DNA, the CDR3 is TGCAGCGTGGTTCCGGGACAGTCCTACGAGCAGTACTTC.

The chain uses TRBV9 and TRBJ1-1; a weak D match, TRBD1 (5 bases). Trimming stripped 0 bases from V and 3 bases from J, with 12 bases between. CDR3 length: 15 amino acids. Germline V CDR1 and CDR2: SGDLS, YYNGEE. CDR3 amino acids: CASSVARRGHTEAFF. The CDR3 nucleotides read TGTGCCAGCAGCGTAGCTAGGAGGGGTCACACTGAAGCTTTCTTT. Variable domain in full (rest from reference TRBV9 and TRBJ1-1): DSGVTQTPKHLITATGQRVTLRCSPRSGDLSVYWYQQSLDQGLQFLIQYYNGEERAKGNILERFSAQQFPDLHSELNLSSLELGDSALYFCASSVARRGHTEAFFGQGTRLTVV.

This sequence joins TRBV15 and TRBJ2-1; no clear D gene. Germline V gene sequence: CDR1 LNHNV, CDR2 YYDKDF (reference sequence). V gave up 5 bases and J gave up 9 bases, with 14 bases separating them. This CDR3 is 13 amino acids long. The DNA of the CDR3 is TGTGCCACCAGCGAAGTACGTGGCGGTGAGCAGTTCTTC. Translating gives CATSEVRGGEQFF.

The V call is TRBV4-2, the J call TRBJ2-3, with TRBD1 identical over 7 bases. CDR3 length: 17 residues. Losses at the gene ends were 0 bases for V and 0 bases for J; bases not matched to a gene: 6. Germline CDR1 is LGHNA and CDR2 is YNFKEQ. In DNA form, the CDR3 reads TGTGCCAGCAGCCAAGAATACAGGGGCGCTAGCACAGATACGCAGTATTTT. Translating it yields CASSQEYRGASTDTQYF.

The chain combines TRBV2 with TRBJ1-4; D not certain. Germline assignment: CDR1 SNHLY and CDR2 FYNNEI. V gave up 1 base and J gave up 6 bases, with 6 bases separating them. This CDR3 comprises 13 residues. The DNA for the CDR3 is TGTGCCAGCAGTGAAGAGGACTATGAAAAACTGTTTTTT. This encodes CASSEEDYEKLFF.

The V gene is TRBV9, the J gene TRBJ2-6; D may be TRBD1 (5 bases). Trimming removed 0 bases at V and 1 base at J, with 5 bases between. The length of the CDR3 is 15 residues. Germline CDR1 reads SGDLS; CDR2 reads YYNGEE. CDR3 residues: CASSVGQSGANVLTF. The CDR3 DNA reads TGTGCCAGCAGCGTAGGACAGTCTGGGGCCAACGTCCTGACTTTC. The full variable domain, completed using reference TRBV9 and TRBJ2-6, is DSGVTQTPKHLITATGQRVTLRCSPRSGDLSVYWYQQSLDQGLQFLIQYYNGEERAKGNILERFSAQQFPDLHSELNLSSLELGDSALYFCASSVGQSGANVLTFGAGSRLTVL.

Turning to this clone: The sample contains more than one DNA sequence encoding this CDR3. The chain couples TRBV28 to TRBJ1-1, with no clear D. CDR1 and CDR2 (germline): MDHEN, SYDVKM. V was clipped by 2 bases and J by 0 bases, with 7 bases between them. This CDR3 contains 14 residues. CDR3 sequence: CASSLVQMNTEAFF. The CDR3 DNA is TGTGCCAGCAGTTTAGTACAGATGAACACTGAAGCTTTCTTT.

The CDR3: CSVVVRGSSYEQYF. CDR3 bases: TGCAGCGTTGTCGTTCGGGGGAGTTCCTACGAGCAGTACTTC. This rearrangement joins TRBV29-1 to TRBJ2-7; D perhaps matches TRBD2 (6 bases). V lost 4 bases, J lost 1 base, and 14 bases lay in between. Germline CDR1 reads SQVTM; CDR2 reads ANQGSEA. This CDR3 has 14 amino acids.

For the CDR3, the DNA is TGTGCCAGCAGCTTAGTAGGGGGGGGGCTCTACAATGAGCAGTTCTTC. Residues: CASSLVGGGLYNEQFF. The J gene is TRBJ2-1, the V gene TRBV7-2; a weak D match, TRBD2 (7 bases). V gave up 1 base and J gave up 3 bases, with 13 bases separating them. This CDR3 has 16 residues. The germline CDR1 and CDR2 sequences are SGHTA and FQGNSA.

The J gene is TRBJ1-3, the V gene TRBV3-1 (or the pseudogene TRBV3-2); D might be TRBD1 (5 bases). The CDR3 has 16 amino acids. Germline loops: CDR1 LGHDT, CDR2 YNNKEL (reference sequence). V was shortened by 1 base and J by 2 bases, with 12 bases between the two germline ends. The CDR3 coding sequence is TGTGCCAGCAGCCAAGGTCAGGGAGGGACTGGAAACACCATATATTTT. This gives the protein CASSQGQGGTGNTIYF.